The 10 T cell receptor beta chains given below trace back to one sample, sequenced in a study of PD-L1 blockade in urothelial cancer. TCRdb's table, derived via immunoSEQ multiplex PCR, lists solely in-frame clones and lacks some. This table holds about 110,000 clones, around 82% found once. The material was PBMCs, obtained around atezolizumab (anti-PD-L1) treatment. Every receptor here comes from a man in his forties or fifties with urothelial cancer.

The V gene is TRBV6-6, the J gene TRBJ2-7; the match to TRBD2 covers 7 bases. CDR1 and CDR2 from the germline V gene are MNHNY and SVGAGI (reference sequence). This CDR3 comprises 16 residues. V was pared by 2 bases and J by 4 bases, with 11 bases of the junction left unmatched. CDR3 DNA sequence: TGTGCCAGCAGTTACGCCGGTGGGAGGGAGAATTACGAGCAGTACTTC. Amino acid sequence: CASSYAGGRENYEQYF.

The chain employs TRBV23-1 and TRBJ1-1, with 11 nucleotides matching TRBD1. TRBV23-1 is filed as an ORF, its function uncertain. There are 17 residues in the CDR3. The trim removed 6 bases at V and 1 base at J, leaving 10 bases unmatched. CDR3 in amino acids: CASRARGQGVRNTEAFF. In DNA form, the CDR3 reads TGCGCCAGCAGGGCGAGGGGACAGGGGGTAAGGAACACTGAAGCTTTCTTT.

The chain carries TRBV9 and TRBJ2-1; 7 nucleotides line up with TRBD2. This CDR3 has 16 residues. J gave up 1 base and V 4 bases, and 8 bases lay outside the gene matches. Germline CDR1 reads SGDLS; CDR2 reads YYNGEE. The CDR3 sequence: CASSHGGTLSYNEQFF. The CDR3 DNA follows: TGTGCCAGCAGCCACGGGGGGACTCTTTCCTACAATGAGCAGTTCTTC.

CDR3 nucleotides: TGTGCCAGCAGTGAACCCAAGCCCTACGAGCAGTACTTC. Translation gives CASSEPKPYEQYF. The gene calls are TRBV2 and TRBJ2-7; D call uncertain. Germline-derived CDR1 and CDR2 are SNHLY and FYNNEI. The CDR3 runs 13 residues. V was trimmed by 2 bases and J by 2 bases, leaving 7 bases between them.

A few counts support this clone. For the CDR3, the DNA is TGTGCCAGCAGCTTCTGGAGTTACGAGCAGTACTTC. It encodes CASSFWSYEQYF. The J gene is TRBJ2-7, the V gene TRBV11-2; D remains ambiguous. Trimming took off 3 bases at V and 4 bases at J, with 7 bases between the two ends. Germline V gene lookup returns CDR1 SGHAT and CDR2 FQNNGV. The CDR3 loop spans 12 amino acids.

The sample holds a few counts of this clone. The chain combines TRBV5-1 with TRBJ2-2; 9 positions match TRBD2. J was trimmed by 6 bases and V by 8 bases; bases with no gene match: 11. Germline lookup yields CDR1 SGHRS and CDR2 YFSETQ. The CDR3 has 15 amino acids. This chain's CDR3 is CARAWDRGRAGELFF. The DNA for the CDR3 is TGCGCCAGGGCCTGGGACCGCGGGAGGGCCGGGGAGCTGTTTTTT.

This rearrangement joins TRBV28 to TRBJ1-5; 7 nucleotides line up with TRBD1. V was clipped by 7 bases and J by 2 bases; unmatched bases: 8. The CDR3 has 15 residues. CDR1 and CDR2 (germline): MDHEN, SYDVKM. The CDR3 DNA reads as TGTGCCAGCACCAGGACAGGACTCCGCAATCAGCCCCAGCATTTT. Residues: CASTRTGLRNQPQHF.

The gene calls are TRBV27 and TRBJ2-1, with D possibly being TRBD2 (5 bases). V lost 4 bases and J 7 bases, leaving 8 bases between the germline ends. There are 12 residues in the CDR3. Germline CDR1 and CDR2: MNHEY and SMNVEV (reference sequence). Here the CDR3 DNA reads TGTGCCAGCAGTTCCCGAGGGAATGAGCAGTTCTTC. It specifies CASSSRGNEQFF.

The chain's CDR3 is CASSLISDRVAGYTF. CDR3 sequence (DNA): TGTGCCAGCAGCTTGATTTCTGACAGGGTGGCTGGCTACACCTTC. This rearrangement joins TRBV5-4 to TRBJ1-2; 7 bases map to TRBD1. This CDR3 region has 15 residues. Germline V gene data show CDR1 as SGHNT and CDR2 as YYREEE (reference sequence). Trimming took 1 base from V and 7 from J; bases not matched to a gene: 10.

This clone occurred once. The V call is TRBV5-4, the J call TRBJ2-3; TRBD2 aligns across 8 bases. Per the germline V gene, CDR1 is SGHNT and CDR2 is YYREEE (reference sequence). There are 15 residues in the CDR3. V shed 0 bases, J shed 4 bases, and the junction held 4 bases outside the gene matches. This CDR3 reads CASSLVSGIADTQYF. The CDR3 region has the DNA TGTGCCAGCAGCTTGGTTAGCGGGATCGCAGATACGCAGTATTTT.